This T cell receptor (beta chain) was sequenced for a study of blood T cell repertoires in COVID-19. The overall study: Some COVID-19 samples were acute and others convalescent; all came from the United States, Italy and Spain. Sources were T cells, B-cell-depleted T cells, or PBMCs; the material itself was cDNA or gDNA.

The CDR3 has 13 amino acids. J lost 4 bases, V lost 8 bases, and 7 bases had no gene match. CDR1 and CDR2 from the germline V gene are MNHEY and SVGAGI. The repertoire was sequenced with immunoSEQ multiplex PCR; TCRdb's copy has only in-frame clones and lacks some. The profile covers under 50,000 clones, with about 87% appearing a single time and approximately 7.3% taken by the ten largest. The TCR was taken from a human donor in a cohort sampled during active COVID-19. V is TRBV6-5 and J is TRBJ2-7; 8 nucleotides agree with TRBD2. Material for sequencing was peripheral blood. The CDR3 DNA reads TGTGCCAGCGAGGGGACTAGGGTATACGAGCAGTACTTC. This codes for CASEGTRVYEQYF.